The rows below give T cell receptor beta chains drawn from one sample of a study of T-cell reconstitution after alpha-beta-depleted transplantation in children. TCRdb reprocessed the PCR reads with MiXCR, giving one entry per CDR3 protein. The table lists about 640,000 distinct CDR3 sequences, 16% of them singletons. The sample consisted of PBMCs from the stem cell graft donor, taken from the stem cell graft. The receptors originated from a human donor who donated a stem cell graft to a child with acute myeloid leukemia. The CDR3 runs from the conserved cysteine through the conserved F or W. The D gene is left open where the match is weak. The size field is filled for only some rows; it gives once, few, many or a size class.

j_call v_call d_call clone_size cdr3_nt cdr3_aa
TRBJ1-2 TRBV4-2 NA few TGTGCCAGCAGCCAAGAAGGCATCGCGGGGGCACCTAACTATGGCTACACCTTC CASSQEGIAGAPNYGYTF
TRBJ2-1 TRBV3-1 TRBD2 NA TGTGCCAGCAGCCATGCGGCTAGCGGGGGGAGCTCCTACAATGAGCAGTTCTTC CASSHAASGGSSYNEQFF
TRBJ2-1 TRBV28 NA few TGTGCCAGCAGTAGGGGAATAGCGTCCTACAATGAGCAGTTCTTC CASSRGIASYNEQFF
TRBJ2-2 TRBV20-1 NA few TGCAGTGCTAGAGGGGGGCAAGACACCGGGGAGCTGTTTTTT CSARGGQDTGELFF
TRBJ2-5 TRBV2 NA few TGTGCCAGCAGTGACCGGGAGTTTAAAGAGACCCAGTACTTC CASSDREFKETQYF
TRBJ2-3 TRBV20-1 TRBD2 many TGCAGTGCTCCCGCGGCGTGGGCGGGGGTGGCAGATACGCAGTATTTT CSAPAAWAGVADTQYF
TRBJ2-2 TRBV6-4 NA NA TGTGCCAGCAGTGCGGGGCCTTCAGGCGGGGAGCTGTTTTTT CASSAGPSGGELFF
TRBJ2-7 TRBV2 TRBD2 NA TGTGCCAGCAGTGCCATACTAGCGGGGAAGGGAGAGCAGTACTTC CASSAILAGKGEQYF
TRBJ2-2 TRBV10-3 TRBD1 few TGTGCCATCGGAGGGACAGGGGGGACCGGGGAGCTGTTTTTT CAIGGTGGTGELFF
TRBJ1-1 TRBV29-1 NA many TGCAGCCTAGGAGAGGGGAGCACTGAAGCTTTCTTT CSLGEGSTEAFF
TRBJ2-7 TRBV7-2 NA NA TGTGCCAGCAGCTTGGGACACGAGGTGTTCTACGAGCAGTACTTC CASSLGHEVFYEQYF
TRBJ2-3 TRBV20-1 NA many TGCAGTGCTAGAGATCTGGACAGCACAGATACGCAGTATTTT CSARDLDSTDTQYF
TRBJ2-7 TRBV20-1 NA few TGCAGTGCCCGGTCCGGGACACGGGAATACGAGCAGTACTTC CSARSGTREYEQYF
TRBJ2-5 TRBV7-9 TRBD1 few TGTGCCAGCAGCTTATGGACAGGGTTTATGGAGACCCAGTACTTC CASSLWTGFMETQYF
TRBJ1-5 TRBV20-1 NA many TGCAGTGCTAGAAAGGGCCGGAGCAATCAGCCCCAGCATTTT CSARKGRSNQPQHF
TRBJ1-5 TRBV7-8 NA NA TGTGCCAGCAGCCCCTCCCTTAGTCCGCCCCAGCATTTT CASSPSLSPPQHF
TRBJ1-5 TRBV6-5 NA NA TGTGCCAGGGGGGGGTTACCGTTTAGCAATCAGCCCCAGCATTTT CARGGLPFSNQPQHF
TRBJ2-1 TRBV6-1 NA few TGTGCCAGCAATCCACAGTTATCCTACAATGAGCAGTTCTTC CASNPQLSYNEQFF
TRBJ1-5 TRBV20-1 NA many TGCAGTGCCTCCCAGGGCGGTAATCAGCCCCAGCATTTT CSASQGGNQPQHF
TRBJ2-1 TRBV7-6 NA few TGTGCCAGCGGTCCCTGGGGGTCGTCGAATGAGCAGTTCTTC CASGPWGSSNEQFF
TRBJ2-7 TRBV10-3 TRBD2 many TGTGCCATCAGTGGCGGACTAGCGGGGGCCTACGAGCAGTACTTC CAISGGLAGAYEQYF
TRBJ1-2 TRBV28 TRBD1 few TGTGCCAGCAGTTTACCGGGACAGGGAAGTTATAGTTATGGCTACACCTTC CASSLPGQGSYSYGYTF
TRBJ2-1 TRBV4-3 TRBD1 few TGCGCCAGCAGCGGGGACAGGGGGCTGTATGAGCAGTTCTTC CASSGDRGLYEQFF
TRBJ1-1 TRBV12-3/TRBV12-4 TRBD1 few TGTGCCAGCACCGGCCAACAGGGGAGTACTGAAGCTTTCTTT CASTGQQGSTEAFF
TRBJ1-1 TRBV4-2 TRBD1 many TGTGCCAGCATCCCCCACGTTGGGACAGGGAAGGGAAGAGGTACTGAAGCTTTCTTT CASIPHVGTGKGRGTEAFF
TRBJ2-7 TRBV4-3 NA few TGCGCCAGCAGCCAAGTGCACAGAGGCTCCTACGAGCAGTACTTC CASSQVHRGSYEQYF
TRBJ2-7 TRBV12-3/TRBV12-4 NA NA TGTGCCAGCAGTTCCGGGACTGACTTATACGAGCAGTACTTC CASSSGTDLYEQYF
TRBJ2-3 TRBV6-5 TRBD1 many TGTGCCAGCACCGACAGGGCGAAATCGCAGTATTTT CASTDRAKSQYF
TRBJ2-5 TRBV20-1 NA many TGCAGTGTCCTAAGAGGGCAGACCCAGTACTTC CSVLRGQTQYF
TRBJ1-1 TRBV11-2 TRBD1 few TGTGCCAGCAGATACCCTAAGGGGACAGACCGAAGAAAGAACACTGAAGCTTTCTTT CASRYPKGTDRRKNTEAFF
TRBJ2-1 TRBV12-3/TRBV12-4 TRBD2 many TGTGCCAGCACTCCCCAGCGGGGGGGTGCGGGTGAGCAGTTCTTC CASTPQRGGAGEQFF
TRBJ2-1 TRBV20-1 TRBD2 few TGCAGTGCTAGAGATGAGAAAGCGGGGCTCTACAATGAGCAGTTCTTC CSARDEKAGLYNEQFF
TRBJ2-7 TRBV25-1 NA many TGTGCCAGCAGTGGTAACAGCTACGAGCAGTACTTC CASSGNSYEQYF
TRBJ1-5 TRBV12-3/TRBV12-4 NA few TGTGCCAGCAGTACCCAGACAGTCTCCCCCCAGCATTTT CASSTQTVSPQHF
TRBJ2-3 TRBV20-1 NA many TGCAGTGCTAGCCTCATTAATACGCAGTATTTT CSASLINTQYF
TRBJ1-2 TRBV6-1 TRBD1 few TGTGCCACCTTAACGGTCCCCGGACAGGCTAACTATGGCTACACCTTC CATLTVPGQANYGYTF
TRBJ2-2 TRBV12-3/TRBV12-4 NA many TGTGCCAGCAGTTTACCTAGTTATGTGGGGAACACCGGGGAGCTGTTTTTT CASSLPSYVGNTGELFF
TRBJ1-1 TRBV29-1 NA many TGCAGCGTGAGGCAGGGAGTAGGTGAAGCTTTCTTT CSVRQGVGEAFF
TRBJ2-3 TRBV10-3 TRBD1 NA TGTGCCATCAGTGATGCTAGAACAGGGGGCCGAGATACGCAGTATTTT CAISDARTGGRDTQYF
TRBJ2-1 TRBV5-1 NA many TGCGCCAGCAGCTTGCCGGGGGACTACAATGAGCAGTTCTTC CASSLPGDYNEQFF
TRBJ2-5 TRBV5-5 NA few TGTGCCAGCAGCGTTCCCGGAGGTACTATAGAGACCCAGTACTTC CASSVPGGTIETQYF
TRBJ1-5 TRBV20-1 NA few TGCAGTGCTAGAGTAGTTACAGGCCCCCAGGGGCAGCCCCAGCATTTT CSARVVTGPQGQPQHF
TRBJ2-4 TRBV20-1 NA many TGCAGTCTACCCCTGGTAGCCAAAAACATTCAGTACTTC CSLPLVAKNIQYF
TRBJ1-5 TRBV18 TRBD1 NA TGTGCCAGCTCACCTAGGGACAGGGATTATAGCAATCAGCCCCAGCATTTT CASSPRDRDYSNQPQHF
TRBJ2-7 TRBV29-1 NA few TGCAGCGTTGAAACCCCCGAACCCGGCGAGCAGTACTTC CSVETPEPGEQYF
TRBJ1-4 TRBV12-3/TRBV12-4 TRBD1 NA TGTGCCAGCAGTTTAAAGGGGGCAGGGGCAGAAAAACTGTTTTTT CASSLKGAGAEKLFF
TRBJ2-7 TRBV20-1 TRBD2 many TGCAGTGCTACCACGGGGGGGCCCTACGAGCAGTACTTC CSATTGGPYEQYF
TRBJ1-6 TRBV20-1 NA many TGCAGTGCCACCCGACAGAGCTCCTATAATTCACCCCTCCACTTT CSATRQSSYNSPLHF
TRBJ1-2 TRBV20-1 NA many TGCAGTGCTAGAGATCGCAGGGCGTATGGCTACACCTTC CSARDRRAYGYTF
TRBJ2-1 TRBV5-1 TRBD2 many TGCGCCAGCAGCTTGTTTGGACTAGCGGGGGCCGAGGATGAGCAGTTCTTC CASSLFGLAGAEDEQFF
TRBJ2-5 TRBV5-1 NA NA TGCGCCAGCAAAAGACAGGCCCAAGAGACCCAGTACTTC CASKRQAQETQYF
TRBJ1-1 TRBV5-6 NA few TGTGCCAGCAGCTTCATACTGAACACTGAAGCTTTCTTT CASSFILNTEAFF
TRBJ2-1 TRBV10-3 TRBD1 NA TGTGCCATCAGTGAGGTTGAAGGGGACAGGGAAGGATCCTACAATGAGCAGTTCTTC CAISEVEGDREGSYNEQFF
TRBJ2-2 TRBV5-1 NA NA TGCGCCAGCAGCTTGGCGCAGATGAACACCGGGGAGCTGTTTTTT CASSLAQMNTGELFF
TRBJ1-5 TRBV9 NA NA TGTGCCAGCGGGGGGGTGGATCAGCCCCAGCATTTT CASGGVDQPQHF
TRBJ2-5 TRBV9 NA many TGTGCCAGCAGCGCACGTCCTCTACAGTACCAAGAGACCCAGTACTTC CASSARPLQYQETQYF
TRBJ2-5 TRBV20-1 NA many TGCAGTGCTATAGAGGGGGTAAAGACCCAGTACTTC CSAIEGVKTQYF
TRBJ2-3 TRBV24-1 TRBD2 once TGTGCCACCAGTGACCGGGGGGGTCTTTCAGATACGCAGTATTTT CATSDRGGLSDTQYF
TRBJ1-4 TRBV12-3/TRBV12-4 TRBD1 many TGTGCCAGTACAGGGGCAACTAATGAAAAACTGTTTTTT CASTGATNEKLFF
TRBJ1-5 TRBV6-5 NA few TGTGCCAGCAGTTTTCGACAGAGTCCCCAGCCCCAGCATTTT CASSFRQSPQPQHF